Described below is a single T cell receptor beta chain sequence and its context. Antigen: not known. Measured with immunoSEQ multiplex PCR; TCRdb has only the in-frame clones, and not every one. The sample includes tens of thousands of clones, about four fifths seen only once; the top ten take roughly an eighth. This CDR3 contains 17 residues. V was pared by 6 bases and J by 0 bases, with 12 bases of the junction left unmatched. The V gene's germline CDR1 is SGHRS and CDR2 YFSETQ. These data are taken from a study of OX40 agonist ivuxolimab in advanced cancers. Study-level information: Patients received ivuxolimab, an intravenous treatment, every 2 weeks at 0.01 to 10 mg/kg. Study-level points and caveats: CD4+ T cells averaged fewer expanded clones than CD8+ T cells.

The TCR originated in an adult with an advanced solid tumor such as melanoma, head and neck, liver or kidney cancer. The sequenced sample was CD4+ or CD8+ T cells sorted from blood, obtained in a trial of the OX40 agonist ivuxolimab. This rearrangement joins TRBV5-1 to TRBJ1-5; 7 nucleotides line up with TRBD1. CDR3 sequence: CASTPTGRAYSNQPQHF. As DNA, the CDR3 is TGCGCCAGCACCCCGACAGGGAGGGCTTATAGCAATCAGCCCCAGCATTTT.